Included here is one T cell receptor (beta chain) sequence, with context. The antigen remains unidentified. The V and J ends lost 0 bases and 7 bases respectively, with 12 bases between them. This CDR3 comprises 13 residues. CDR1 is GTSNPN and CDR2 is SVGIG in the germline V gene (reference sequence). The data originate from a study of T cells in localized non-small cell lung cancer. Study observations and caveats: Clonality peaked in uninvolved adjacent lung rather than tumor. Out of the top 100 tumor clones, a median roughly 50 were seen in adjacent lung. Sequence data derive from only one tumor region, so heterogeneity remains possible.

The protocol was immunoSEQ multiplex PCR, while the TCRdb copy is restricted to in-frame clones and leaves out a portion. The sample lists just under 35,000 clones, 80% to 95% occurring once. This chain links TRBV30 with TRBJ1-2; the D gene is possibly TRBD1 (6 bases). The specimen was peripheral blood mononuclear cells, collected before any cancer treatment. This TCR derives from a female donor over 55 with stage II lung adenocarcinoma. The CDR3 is CAWSVQGVSGYTF. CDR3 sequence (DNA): TGTGCCTGGAGTGTACAGGGTGTGAGTGGCTACACCTTC.